Listed here are 15 T cell receptor beta chains from one sample, sequenced in a study of CD8 T cells in Susac syndrome. Random hexamers were used to reverse transcribe an amount of about 0.5 to 1 ug RNA. TCRdb re-called the immunoSEQ multiplex PCR reads with MiXCR, one entry per CDR3 protein. This sample has some 140,000 distinct CDR3 sequences, with approximately 79% found just once. The sequenced sample was CD8+ T cells from PBMCs. The receptors derive from a human donor with multiple sclerosis.

V is TRBV5-8 and J is TRBJ1-5; no clear D. V was clipped by 1 base and J by 4 bases, with 12 bases between them. From germline, CDR1 is SGHTS and CDR2 YDEGEE. The CDR3 contains 15 residues. This CDR3 is CASSLLGQRNQPQHF. The CDR3 region has the DNA TGTGCCAGCAGCTTGTTAGGGCAGAGGAATCAGCCCCAGCATTTT.

V usage is TRBV7-9 and J usage is TRBJ1-2; D not resolved. The CDR3 loop spans 16 amino acids. The germline CDR1 and CDR2 sequences are SEHNR and FQNEAQ (reference sequence). The V gene lost 0 bases and the J gene lost 8 bases, with 19 bases spanning the gap. The CDR3 reads CASSLALVQTREGYTF. Written as DNA, the CDR3 is TGTGCCAGCAGCTTAGCGCTCGTACAGACTCGCGAGGGCTACACCTTC.

This clonotype has just a few counts. This chain links TRBV6-5 with TRBJ2-1, with 10 bases aligning to TRBD2. Germline V lookup: CDR1 MNHEY, CDR2 SVGAGI. The junction had 2 bases not matched to a gene; V was cut back by 2 bases and J by 4 bases. This CDR3 is 15 amino acids long. Here the CDR3 DNA reads TGTGCCAGCAGTTACATAGCGGGAGGATACAATGAGCAGTTCTTC. As protein: CASSYIAGGYNEQFF.

This chain links TRBV24-1 with TRBJ2-2, with 9 bases identical to TRBD1. The germline gives CDR1 KGHDR, CDR2 SFDVKD. This CDR3 contains 16 residues. J gave up 5 bases and V 4 bases, and 7 bases lay outside the gene matches. CDR3 DNA sequence: TGTGCCACCAGTGACAGACAGGGGGTTCAAACCGGGGAGCTGTTTTTT. It yields the protein CATSDRQGVQTGELFF.

The chain links TRBV19 to TRBJ1-3, with a possible D match to TRBD1 (5 bases). Trimming removed 1 base at V and 8 bases at J, with 15 bases between. The CDR3 sequence is 15 residues long. Germline CDR1 is LNHDA and CDR2 is SQIVND (reference sequence). In DNA, the CDR3 is TGTGCCAGTAGTATAGTTGGACACCGGGGCGACACCATATATTTT. It codes for CASSIVGHRGDTIYF.

The rearrangement links TRBV20-1 to TRBJ2-7; D is perhaps TRBD2 (6 bases). CDR1 and CDR2 (germline): DFQATT, SNEGSKA (reference sequence). The V end was cut by 2 bases, the J end by 1 base, with 15 bases between. The CDR3 spans 15 residues. In DNA form, the CDR3 reads TGCAGTGCTAGAACGGTGGAGGGAACTTCCTACGAGCAGTACTTC. The encoded protein is CSARTVEGTSYEQYF.

In its sample, this clonotype was seen once. Mismatch with germline at one junction end may stem from a read error. The chain recombines TRBV7-9 with TRBJ2-1; 9 bases are shared with TRBD2. The CDR3 spans 15 residues. The V gene's germline CDR1 is SEHNR and CDR2 FQNEAQ (reference sequence). This chain's CDR3 is CASSLAGSGRDEQFF. CDR3 DNA: TGTGCCAGCAGCCTAGCGGGATCTGGCAGGGATGAGCAGTTCTTC.

The chain has TRBV28 and TRBJ2-1; 7 bases agree with TRBD1. V gave up 5 bases and J gave up 4 bases; unmatched junction bases: 5. Looked up from germline, CDR1 is MDHEN and CDR2 is SYDVKM. The CDR3 runs 14 residues. The CDR3 DNA follows: TGTGCCAGCAGTACCGGGACAGATTACAATGAGCAGTTCTTC. Encoded protein: CASSTGTDYNEQFF.

V usage is TRBV24-1 and J usage is TRBJ1-2; D remains unclear. Germline assignment: CDR1 KGHDR and CDR2 SFDVKD. The CDR3 is made up of 13 amino acids. Trimming removed 6 bases from V and 3 bases from J, with 10 bases in between. The CDR3 coding sequence is TGTGCCACCAGTAGTAACGGCGACTATGGCTACACCTTC. Amino acid sequence: CATSSNGDYGYTF.

This chain uses TRBV16 with TRBJ2-2, with TRBD1 matching over 7 bases. Germline trimming cut 4 bases from V and 1 base from J; bases unmatched to any gene: 3. The CDR3 is 15 residues long. The V gene's germline CDR1 is KGHSY and CDR2 FQNENV. DNA for the CDR3: TGTGCCAGCAGCCGCGGACAGGAGAACACCGGGGAGCTGTTTTTT. It yields the protein CASSRGQENTGELFF.

This chain uses TRBV27 with TRBJ2-1; 7 bases are a match to TRBD2. V lost 1 base, J lost 8 bases, and 11 bases stayed unmatched. Germline V gene data show CDR1 as MNHEY and CDR2 as SMNVEV (reference sequence). CDR3 size: 16 residues. CDR3 loop: CASSLWGGRSRDEQFF. The CDR3 DNA reads TGTGCCAGCAGTTTATGGGGAGGGAGGTCCCGTGATGAGCAGTTCTTC.

This clonotype was counted a single time. The CDR3 coding sequence is TGCGCCAGCAGCCAAGTGGAGGGAGGAGGATCCTCCTACAATGAGCAGTTCTTC. It is translated as CASSQVEGGGSSYNEQFF. The chain couples TRBV4-1 to TRBJ2-1; a weak D match, TRBD2 (6 bases). With 1 base removed from V and 0 bases from J, the gap between germline ends came to 16 bases. Germline V gene data show CDR1 as MGHRA and CDR2 as YSYEKL. CDR3 length equals 18 residues.

The rearrangement uses TRBV19 and TRBJ2-5, with D perhaps matching TRBD2 (6 bases). CDR1 LNHDA and CDR2 SQIVND come from the germline V gene (reference sequence). Trimming removed 0 bases at V and 1 base at J, with 12 bases between. CDR3 size: 16 residues. CDR3 sequence reads: CASSIERTSTQETQYF. The CDR3 bases are TGTGCCAGTAGTATAGAGCGTACTAGCACCCAAGAGACCCAGTACTTC.

The chain carries TRBV7-9 and TRBJ2-7, with D tentatively TRBD1 or TRBD2 (6 bases each). The CDR3 is made up of 14 amino acids. The ends were cut back, 2 bases at V and 2 bases at J, with 10 bases in the middle. Germline assignment: CDR1 SEHNR and CDR2 FQNEAQ (reference sequence). The CDR3 DNA sequence: TGTGCCAGCAGCTTACCGGGGGCCCCCTACGAGCAGTACGTC. Encoded protein: CASSLPGAPYEQYV.

The rearrangement links TRBV7-6 to TRBJ1-3; D gene ambiguous. The CDR3 has 17 residues. The germline V and J ends were trimmed by 2 bases and 1 base, with 15 bases remaining between them. Germline-derived CDR1 and CDR2 are SGHVS and FNYEAQ. The DNA for the CDR3 is TGTGCCAGCAGCTTAAACGTCGCGGGCGGGTCTGGAAACACCATATATTTT. Its translation is CASSLNVAGGSGNTIYF.